This T cell receptor (beta chain) is drawn from a study of OX40 agonist ivuxolimab in advanced cancers. Profiled with immunoSEQ multiplex PCR; TCRdb holds only in-frame clones, not every one. The table has tens of thousands of clones, about nine tenths seen once. Trimming at V came to 1 base and at J to 4 bases, leaving 1 base not matched to a gene. Germline CDR1 reads SGDLS; CDR2 reads YYNGEE. The CDR3 is made up of 13 amino acids. This TCR was recovered from an adult with an advanced solid tumor such as melanoma, head and neck, liver or kidney cancer. The sequences come from CD4+ or CD8+ T cells sorted from blood, collected in a trial of the OX40 agonist ivuxolimab. This chain connects TRBV9 to TRBJ1-1; 7 bases are shared with TRBD1. The CDR3 bases are TGTGCCAGCAGCGTACCAGGGGGCACTGAAGCTTTCTTT. Translating gives CASSVPGGTEAFF.